This TCR beta chain came from a study of vaccination and CD4 T cells after COVID-19. Looking at the study overall: Stimulation of the cells used overlapping spike peptide pools from SARS-CoV-2 and from the common cold coronaviruses HCoV-NL63, HCoV-OC43 and HCoV-229E.

Cultured CD4+ T-cell DNA underwent Oncomine TCR Beta short-read sequencing. One entry per CDR3 protein results from TCRdb running MiXCR on the PCR reads. Of about 17,000 distinct CDR3 sequences listed, around 48% are singletons. As to time point: late sampling 161 to 241 days after vaccination in three convalescent patients. Treatment denoted: approximately 9-day PBMC culture with coronavirus spike peptide pools or control peptides (ViraFEST assay). About this clonotype: Its antigen is not known.

The material sequenced was CD4+ T cells from blood, cultured in vitro, taken about 7 months after SARS-CoV-2 vaccination. The receptor comes from a human donor who had recovered from COVID-19.

This chain's CDR3 is CSASDRGSTDTQYF. Written as DNA, the CDR3 is TGCAGTGCTAGCGACAGGGGAAGCACAGATACGCAGTATTTT. This rearrangement joins TRBV20-1 to TRBJ2-3, with 8 bases lining up with TRBD1. J lost 0 bases, V lost 3 bases, and 2 bases had no gene match. The length of the CDR3 is 14 residues. In germline, CDR1 is DFQATT, CDR2 SNEGSKA (reference sequence).